Following are 30 T cell receptor beta chains from one sample sequenced in a study of blood T cell repertoires in COVID-19. The method was immunoSEQ multiplex PCR; TCRdb's version includes in-frame clones alone and lacks a portion of them. This repertoire shows a few hundred thousand clones, less than 90% found once; its top ten account for roughly 6.3%. Sequences were obtained from peripheral blood. The receptors here all came from a man aged 60 to 75 with acute or convalescent COVID-19.

The rearrangement joins TRBV5-6 to TRBJ2-7; TRBD1 matches at 8 bases. The CDR3 is 16 amino acids. Germline CDR1 reads SGHDT; CDR2 reads YYEEEE. J was trimmed by 3 bases and V by 3 bases; bases with no gene match: 11. CDR3 nucleotide sequence: TGTGCCAGCAGCTCCCTGGCCGGGACAGGCGACTACGAGCAGTACTTC. Translation: CASSSLAGTGDYEQYF. Variable domain in full (rest from reference TRBV5-6 and TRBJ2-7): DAGVTQSPTHLIKTRGQQVTLRCSPKSGHDTVSWYQQALGQGPQFIFQYYEEEERQRGNFPDRFSGHQFPNYSSELNVNALLLGDSALYLCASSSLAGTGDYEQYFGPGTRLTVT.

The chain uses TRBV30 and TRBJ2-4, with 8 bases aligning to TRBD2. The CDR3 extends over 12 amino acids. Germline loops: CDR1 GTSNPN, CDR2 SVGIG (reference sequence). V lost 4 bases, J lost 7 bases, and 3 bases stayed unmatched. The CDR3 bases are TGTGCCTGGACAAGGACTAGCAACATTCAGTACTTC. Translating it yields CAWTRTSNIQYF.

This sequence joins TRBV7-8 and TRBJ2-7, with D perhaps matching TRBD2 (5 bases). This CDR3 has 14 residues. Trimming removed 5 bases at V and 6 bases at J, with 17 bases between. CDR1 SGHVS and CDR2 FQNEAQ come from the germline V gene. CDR3 residues: CASSPNLLEGEQYF. In DNA form, the CDR3 reads TGTGCCAGCAGCCCCAACCTACTAGAAGGCGAGCAGTACTTC.

The V gene is TRBV7-2, the J gene TRBJ2-1, with D maybe TRBD2 (6 bases). Trimming took off 1 base at V and 6 bases at J, with 13 bases between the two ends. This CDR3 comprises 15 residues. Germline V gene sequence: CDR1 SGHTA, CDR2 FQGNSA. The CDR3 loop is CASSLGTEGLNEQFF. The CDR3 DNA reads TGTGCCAGCAGCTTAGGGACTGAGGGACTCAATGAGCAGTTCTTC.

V gene TRBV13 combines with J gene TRBJ1-5, with D uncertain. CDR3 length: 12 amino acids. Trimming took 0 bases from V and 7 from J, leaving 4 bases between them. Looked up from germline, CDR1 is PRHDT and CDR2 is FYEKMQ (reference sequence). This CDR3 reads CASSLGGQPQHF. CDR3 nucleotides: TGTGCCAGCAGCTTAGGGGGCCAGCCCCAGCATTTT. The variable domain in full, with the rest retrieved from reference TRBV13 and TRBJ1-5, is AAGVIQSPRHLIKEKRETATLKCYPIPRHDTVYWYQQGPGQDPQFLISFYEKMQSDKGSIPDRFSAQQFSDYHSELNMSSLELGDSALYFCASSLGGQPQHFGDGTRLSIL.

The chain has TRBV5-6 and TRBJ1-4; D is possibly TRBD1 (5 bases). The CDR3 loop spans 14 amino acids. V was shortened by 1 base and J by 8 bases, with 12 bases between the two germline ends. The germline gives CDR1 SGHDT, CDR2 YYEEEE. CDR3 nucleotide sequence: TGTGCCAGCAGCTTGTCAGGGTTGAACGAAAAACTGTTTTTT. Protein sequence: CASSLSGLNEKLFF.

This clone was seen only once. The rearrangement joins TRBV19 to TRBJ1-5, with D possibly being TRBD1 (6 bases). CDR1 and CDR2 from the germline V gene are LNHDA and SQIVND (reference sequence). Trimming took off 8 bases at V and 7 bases at J, with 18 bases between the two ends. The CDR3 has 14 amino acids. The CDR3 DNA follows: TGTGCCAGTGGACCCACAGGGATGGGACAGCCCCAGCATTTT. This encodes CASGPTGMGQPQHF.

The rearrangement uses TRBV27 and TRBJ2-7, with 11 bases that match TRBD1. V shed 7 bases, J shed 2 bases, and the junction held 4 bases outside the gene matches. The CDR3 spans 14 residues. Germline V CDR1 and CDR2: MNHEY, SMNVEV (reference sequence). The CDR3 reads CASTGQGAPYEQYF. The CDR3 nucleotides are TGTGCCAGCACCGGACAGGGGGCCCCCTACGAGCAGTACTTC.

This chain connects TRBV5-1 to TRBJ1-3; TRBD1 agrees at 9 bases. The CDR3 is 15 amino acids. V gave up 5 bases and J gave up 8 bases; unmatched junction bases: 11. The germline V gene encodes CDR1 SGHRS and CDR2 YFSETQ. The chain's CDR3 is CASSSGQGPQDTIYF. The CDR3, as DNA: TGCGCCAGCAGTTCTGGACAGGGGCCCCAGGACACCATATATTTT.

The chain has TRBV15 and TRBJ2-7; 8 bases match TRBD2. Germline CDR1 and CDR2: LNHNV and YYDKDF (reference sequence). This CDR3 has 18 residues. The trim removed 1 base at V and 2 bases at J, leaving 13 bases unmatched. CDR3: CATSRAARSGTRAYEQYF. The CDR3 region has the DNA TGTGCCACCAGCAGAGCAGCCCGAAGCGGGACTAGAGCCTACGAGCAGTACTTC.

V usage is TRBV30 and J usage is TRBJ1-6, with 9 bases matching TRBD1. The germline V gene has CDR1 GTSNPN and CDR2 SVGIG (reference sequence). V dropped 5 bases and J dropped 7; count of bases not matched to a gene: 6. This CDR3 spans 14 amino acids. Here the CDR3 DNA reads TGTGCCTGGGCCGGGGACAGGGAGAATTCACCCCTCCACTTT. Its translation: CAWAGDRENSPLHF.

This clone has only a few counts. The chain uses TRBV7-9 and TRBJ2-7; a possible D gene is TRBD2 (6 bases). Trimming removed 11 bases at V and 3 bases at J, with 17 bases between. Germline V gives CDR1 SEHNR, CDR2 FQNEAQ (reference sequence). The CDR3 covers 13 residues. CDR3 sequence reads: CAWREAGGYEQYF. CDR3 nucleotide sequence: TGTGCCTGGCGAGAGGCCGGGGGCTACGAGCAGTACTTC.

The chain links TRBV5-8 to TRBJ2-7; TRBD2 matches 7 bases. V dropped 4 bases and J dropped 3; count of bases not matched to a gene: 19. CDR3 length equals 18 residues. CDR1 SGHTS and CDR2 YDEGEE come from the germline V gene. The CDR3 loop reads CASSPDVPGVAGNYEQYF. The CDR3 DNA follows: TGTGCCAGCAGCCCCGACGTCCCCGGGGTAGCGGGCAACTACGAGCAGTACTTC.

The chain employs TRBV11-3 and TRBJ1-1, with D possibly matching TRBD1 (6 bases). This CDR3 region has 14 residues. CDR1 SGHNT and CDR2 YENEEA come from the germline V gene. Trimming cost V 5 bases and J 3 bases, with 13 bases left between them. The CDR3 protein is CASSRPTGYTEAFF. In nucleotides, the CDR3 is TGTGCCAGCAGCAGACCCACAGGGTACACTGAAGCTTTCTTT.

This rearrangement joins TRBV7-3 to TRBJ2-1; 9 nucleotides match TRBD2. Germline V gives CDR1 SGHTA, CDR2 FQGTGA. With V trimmed by 1 base and J by 4 bases, 8 bases remained unmatched. CDR3 length: 17 residues. The CDR3 here is CASSLNPISGSYNEQFF. CDR3 DNA sequence: TGTGCCAGCAGCTTAAACCCGATTAGCGGGAGTTACAATGAGCAGTTCTTC.

V gene TRBV5-1 combines with J gene TRBJ2-2; TRBD1 aligns across 7 bases. The germline V gene has CDR1 SGHRS and CDR2 YFSETQ. CDR3 length equals 15 residues. Trimming removed 4 bases from V and 3 bases from J; junction bases left unmatched: 6. The CDR3 DNA reads TGCGCCAGCAGCCTCCGGGACAGCCACACCGGGGAGCTGTTTTTT. The encoded protein is CASSLRDSHTGELFF.

The rearrangement uses TRBV3-1 (or the pseudogene TRBV3-2) and TRBJ1-2; TRBD1 aligns across 10 bases. Germline V CDR1 and CDR2: LGHDT, YNNKEL (reference sequence). The CDR3 is made up of 17 amino acids. Trimming at V came to 2 bases and at J to 2 bases, leaving 8 bases not matched to a gene. CDR3 region: CASSQPRTGGKNYGYTF. CDR3 in DNA: TGTGCCAGCAGCCAACCTCGGACAGGGGGGAAAAACTATGGCTACACCTTC.

The CDR3 here is CASSLGWRGQPQHF. The CDR3 DNA is TGTGCCAGCAGCTTAGGCTGGCGCGGACAGCCCCAGCATTTT. The rearrangement uses TRBV13 and TRBJ1-5, with D hard to call. Germline V gene lookup returns CDR1 PRHDT and CDR2 FYEKMQ (reference sequence). The CDR3 covers 14 residues. V was cut by 0 bases and J by 7 bases, with 10 bases left in between.

The rearrangement uses TRBV5-1 and TRBJ2-1; unclear D gene. The germline V gene has CDR1 SGHRS and CDR2 YFSETQ. V dropped 2 bases and J dropped 2 bases, with 11 bases sitting between them. The CDR3 spans 15 residues. The CDR3 DNA reads TGCGCCAGCAGCTTAACAGATAATACCTACAATGAGCAGTTCTTC. This codes for CASSLTDNTYNEQFF.

With regard to this clone: An end of the junction does not agree with germline; a read error may underlie this. The rearrangement uses TRBV7-7 and TRBJ1-1; D is unclear. CDR1 and CDR2 (germline): SSHAT, FNYEAQ (reference sequence). The CDR3 is 13 residues long. CDR3 sequence (DNA): TGTGCTAGCAGCTTAGATCAGAACACTGAAGCTTTCTTT. This gives the protein CASSLDQNTEAFF. Using reference TRBV7-7 and TRBJ1-1 for the parts outside the CDR3, the full variable domain is GAGVSQSPRYKVTKRGQDVTLRCDPISSHATLYWYQQALGQGPEFLTYFNYEAQPDKSGLPSDRFSAERPEGSISTLTIQRTEQRDSAMYRCASSLDQNTEAFFGQGTRLTVV.

The chain has TRBV4-3 and TRBJ1-4; weak D call: TRBD1 (6 bases). This CDR3 has 15 amino acids. Trimming removed 0 bases from V and 8 bases from J, with 13 bases in between. The germline CDR1 and CDR2 sequences are LGHNA and YSLEER. The CDR3 sequence: CASSQEGAVGEKLFF. The DNA of the CDR3 is TGCGCCAGCAGCCAAGAGGGGGCAGTTGGGGAAAAACTGTTTTTT.

The chain recombines TRBV9 with TRBJ2-2, with 10 bases identical to TRBD2. The CDR3 runs 14 residues. The trim removed 5 bases at V and 7 bases at J, leaving 5 bases unmatched. Germline loops: CDR1 SGDLS, CDR2 YYNGEE. This CDR3 reads CASRSSGSGGELFF. CDR3 DNA: TGTGCCAGCAGGTCTAGCGGGAGCGGCGGGGAGCTGTTTTTT. Looking up the rest from reference TRBV9 and TRBJ2-2 gives the full variable domain: DSGVTQTPKHLITATGQRVTLRCSPRSGDLSVYWYQQSLDQGLQFLIQYYNGEERAKGNILERFSAQQFPDLHSELNLSSLELGDSALYFCASRSSGSGGELFFGEGSRLTVL.

This clone turned up a few times. The V and J genes are TRBV27 and TRBJ1-6, with D possibly being TRBD1 (5 bases). The germline V and J ends were trimmed by 4 bases and 7 bases, with 17 bases remaining between them. Germline CDR1 and CDR2: MNHEY and SMNVEV (reference sequence). The CDR3 covers 16 residues. CDR3 nucleotide sequence: TGTGCCAGCAGTTCCGGCAGGGAAATAAGGAATTCACCCCTCCACTTT. It encodes CASSSGREIRNSPLHF.

The chain has TRBV28 and TRBJ2-7; possibly TRBD2 for D (5 bases). Germline-derived CDR1 and CDR2 are MDHEN and SYDVKM. V shed 7 bases and J shed 4 bases, with 17 bases lying between them. The CDR3 length is 14 residues. The CDR3 sequence: CASIRGQGPYEQYF. The CDR3 DNA follows: TGTGCCAGCATTCGAGGGCAAGGGCCTTACGAGCAGTACTTC.

J is TRBJ2-7 and V is TRBV11-2; 8 bases align to TRBD2. Germline CDR1 reads SGHAT; CDR2 reads FQNNGV. The CDR3 contains 15 residues. The ends lost 5 bases at V and 8 bases at J; junction bases unmatched: 14. CDR3 sequence: CASSPLPGTRDQQYF. The DNA for the CDR3 is TGTGCCAGCAGCCCCCTCCCCGGGACTAGGGACCAGCAGTACTTC.

The chain combines TRBV2 with TRBJ1-2, with TRBD1 as a possible D gene (5 bases). V gave up 2 bases and J gave up 5 bases, with 15 bases separating them. Germline V gives CDR1 SNHLY, CDR2 FYNNEI. The CDR3 runs to 15 residues. DNA for the CDR3: TGTGCCAGCAGTGAACAGGCGATCCCAGGGTATGGCTACACCTTC. It yields the protein CASSEQAIPGYGYTF.

This clone showed up just a few times. V gene TRBV28 combines with J gene TRBJ2-7; TRBD1 matches 8 bases. CDR1 and CDR2 (germline): MDHEN, SYDVKM. Trimming took 5 bases from V and 7 from J; bases not matched to a gene: 7. The CDR3 covers 13 residues. The CDR3 nucleotides are TGTGCCAGCAGTCGGCAGGGGGCGCGGGAGCAGTACTTC. Its protein product is CASSRQGAREQYF.

V and J are TRBV6-1 and TRBJ1-2, with 9 bases fitting TRBD1. There are 18 residues in the CDR3. CDR1 and CDR2 from the germline V gene are MNHNS and SASEGT. The ends lost 0 bases at V and 4 bases at J; junction bases unmatched: 12. The CDR3 coding sequence is TGTGCCAGCAGTGAAGCGCTTCAGGGGGTGGACAGGGGCTATGGCTACACCTTC. Amino acid sequence: CASSEALQGVDRGYGYTF.

The rearrangement uses TRBV15 and TRBJ2-5; 9 nucleotides match TRBD1. In germline, CDR1 is LNHNV, CDR2 YYDKDF (reference sequence). The CDR3 consists of 15 residues. Losses at the gene ends were 3 bases for V and 5 bases for J; bases not matched to a gene: 7. This CDR3 reads CATSSQTGGQETQYF. CDR3 DNA sequence: TGTGCCACCAGCAGCCAGACAGGGGGACAGGAGACCCAGTACTTC.

As for this clone: The same CDR3 also results from other DNA sequences found in this sample. J is TRBJ2-2 and V is TRBV24-1, with 8 bases matching TRBD1. The CDR3 is made up of 17 amino acids. The V and J ends lost 5 bases and 3 bases, in that order; junction bases with no gene match: 10. The germline V gene has CDR1 KGHDR and CDR2 SFDVKD. The CDR3 DNA is TGTGCCACCAGTGCTCCTAGGGCAGGGGGCTACACCGGGGAGCTGTTTTTT. Translating gives CATSAPRAGGYTGELFF.